The text below deals with one T cell receptor beta chain. Patients with a history of autoimmune disease or on systemic immunosuppression were excluded. This sample was taken from a study of OX40 agonist ivuxolimab in advanced cancers. The repertoire was sequenced with immunoSEQ multiplex PCR; TCRdb's copy has only in-frame clones and lacks some. The sample holds over 50,000 clones, 65% to 90% seen once. The sequence derives from an adult with an advanced solid tumor such as melanoma, head and neck, liver or kidney cancer. The specimen comprised CD4+ or CD8+ T cells sorted from blood, sampled in a trial of the OX40 agonist ivuxolimab.

CDR3 loop: CASSPRLAGDTGELFF. CDR3 coding DNA: TGTGCCAGCAGCCCCCGACTAGCGGGAGACACCGGGGAGCTGTTTTTT. The chain links TRBV7-6 to TRBJ2-2; 12 positions agree with TRBD2. Germline CDR1 is SGHVS and CDR2 is FNYEAQ. The CDR3 consists of 16 residues. V lost 5 bases and J lost 3; bases outside the gene matches: 4.